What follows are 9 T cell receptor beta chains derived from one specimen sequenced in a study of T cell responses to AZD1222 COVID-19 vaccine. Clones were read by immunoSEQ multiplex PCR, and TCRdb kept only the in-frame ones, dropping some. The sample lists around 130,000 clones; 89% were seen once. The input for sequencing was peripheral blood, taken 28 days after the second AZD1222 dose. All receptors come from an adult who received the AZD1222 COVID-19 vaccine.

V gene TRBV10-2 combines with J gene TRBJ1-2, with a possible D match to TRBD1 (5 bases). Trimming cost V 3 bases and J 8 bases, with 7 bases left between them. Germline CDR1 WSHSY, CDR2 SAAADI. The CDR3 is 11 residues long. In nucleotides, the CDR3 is TGCGCCAGCAGTGACAGGGCAGGCTACACCTTC. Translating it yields CASSDRAGYTF.

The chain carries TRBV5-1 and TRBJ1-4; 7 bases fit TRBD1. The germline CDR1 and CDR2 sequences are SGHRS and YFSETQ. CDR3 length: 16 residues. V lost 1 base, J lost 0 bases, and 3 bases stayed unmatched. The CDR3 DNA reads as TGCGCCAGCAGCTTGCTCGGACAGGCAACTAATGAAAAACTGTTTTTT. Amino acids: CASSLLGQATNEKLFF.

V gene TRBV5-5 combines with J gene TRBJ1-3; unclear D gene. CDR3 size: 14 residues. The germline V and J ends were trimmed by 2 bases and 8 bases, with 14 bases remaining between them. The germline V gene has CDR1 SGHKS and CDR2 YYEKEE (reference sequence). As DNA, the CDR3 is TGTGCCAGCAGCTTTGCGGGCTCCGGCGACACCATATATTTT. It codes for CASSFAGSGDTIYF.

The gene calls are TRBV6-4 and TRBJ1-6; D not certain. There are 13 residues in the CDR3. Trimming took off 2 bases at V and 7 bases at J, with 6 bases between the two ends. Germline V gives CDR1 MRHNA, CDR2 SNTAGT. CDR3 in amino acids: CASSDVENSPLHF. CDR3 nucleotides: TGTGCCAGCAGTGACGTTGAAAATTCACCCCTCCACTTT.

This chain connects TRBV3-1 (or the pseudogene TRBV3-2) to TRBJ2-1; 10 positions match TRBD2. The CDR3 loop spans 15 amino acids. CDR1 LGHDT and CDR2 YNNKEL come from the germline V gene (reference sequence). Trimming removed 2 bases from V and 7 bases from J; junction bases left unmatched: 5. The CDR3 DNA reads TGTGCCAGCAGCCAACTAGCGGGAGCGGTAAATGAGCAGTTCTTC. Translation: CASSQLAGAVNEQFF.

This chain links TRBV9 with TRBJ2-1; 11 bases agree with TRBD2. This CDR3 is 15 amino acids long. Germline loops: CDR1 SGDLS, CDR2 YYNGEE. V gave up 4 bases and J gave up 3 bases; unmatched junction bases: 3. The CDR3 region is CASSPTSGNYNEQFF. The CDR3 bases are TGTGCCAGCAGCCCGACTAGCGGGAACTACAATGAGCAGTTCTTC.

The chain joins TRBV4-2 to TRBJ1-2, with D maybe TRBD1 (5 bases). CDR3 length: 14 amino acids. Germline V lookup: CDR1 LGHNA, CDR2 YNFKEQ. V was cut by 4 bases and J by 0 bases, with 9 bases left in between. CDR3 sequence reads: CASSRGLSNYGYTF. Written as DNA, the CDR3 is TGTGCCAGCAGCCGGGGCCTTTCTAACTATGGCTACACCTTC.

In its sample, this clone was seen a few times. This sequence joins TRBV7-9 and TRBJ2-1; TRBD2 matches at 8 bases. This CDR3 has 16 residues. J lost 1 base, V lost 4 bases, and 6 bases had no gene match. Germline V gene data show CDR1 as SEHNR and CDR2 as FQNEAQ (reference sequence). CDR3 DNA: TGTGCCAGCAGCTCGAGACAGCGGGGGTCCTACAATGAGCAGTTCTTC. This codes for CASSSRQRGSYNEQFF.

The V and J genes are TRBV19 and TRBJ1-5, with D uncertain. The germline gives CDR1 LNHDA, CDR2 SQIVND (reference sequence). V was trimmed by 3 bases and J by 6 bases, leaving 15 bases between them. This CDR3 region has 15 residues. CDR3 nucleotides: TGTGCCAGTAGTATTGGGGAAGGGAGAACTCAGCCCCAGCATTTT. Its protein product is CASSIGEGRTQPQHF.